The next 14 T cell receptor beta chains were all read from a single sample in a study of blood T cells in healthy people across ages. A sample-barcoded 5' primer and a J-beta primer mix were used in a second PCR of roughly 6 to 11 cycles. MiXCR, applied by TCRdb to the 5' RACE reads, yields one record per CDR3 protein. The profile covers over 1,200,000 distinct CDR3 sequences, with approximately 63% appearing a single time and 6.5% to 8.5% taken by the ten largest. Sequenced: blood. The receptors were sampled from a man younger than 35 in good health.

Points on this clonotype: As the CDR3 is not closed by the conserved phenylalanine or tryptophan, this likely results from a read error. V gene TRBV5-1 combines with J gene TRBJ2-1; D uncertain. The CDR3 loop spans 14 amino acids. The V end was cut by 2 bases, the J end by 0 bases, with 6 bases between. Germline V gene lookup returns CDR1 SGHRS and CDR2 YFSETQ. The CDR3 DNA is TGCGCCAGCAGCTTTAGGAGCTCCTACAATGAGCAGTTCTAC. This gives the protein CASSFRSSYNEQFY.

The chain links TRBV5-1 to TRBJ1-1; D perhaps matches TRBD1 (5 bases). The CDR3 loop spans 16 amino acids. V shed 4 bases and J shed 0 bases, with 16 bases lying between them. Germline CDR1 and CDR2: SGHRS and YFSETQ. This chain's CDR3 is CASSRWGVDMNTEAFF. CDR3 DNA sequence: TGCGCCAGCAGCCGCTGGGGGGTAGACATGAACACTGAAGCTTTCTTT.

This clonotype was found a few times. V usage is TRBV10-3 and J usage is TRBJ2-5, with D possibly matching TRBD2 (5 bases). TRBJ2-7 explains the end of the DNA better; the J call may be wrong. This CDR3 region has 14 residues. Germline V gene lookup returns CDR1 ENHRY and CDR2 SYGVKD. CDR3 DNA: TGTGCCATCAGTGAGTCTTGGGAGTCGTACGAGCAGTACTTC. Translated, it gives CAISESWESYEQYF.

This clonotype was observed a few times. This chain uses TRBV3-1 with TRBJ1-2; D is unresolved. Looked up from germline, CDR1 is LGHDT and CDR2 is YNNKEL (reference sequence). Trimming took off 0 bases at V and 8 bases at J, with 10 bases between the two ends. CDR3 length: 13 residues. CDR3 DNA: TGTGCCAGCAGCCAAGATGGCATCCGCGGCTACACCTTC. Amino acid sequence: CASSQDGIRGYTF.

This clonotype was seen a handful of times. This chain connects TRBV12-3 or TRBV12-4 to TRBJ2-1; TRBD2 aligns across 7 bases. V dropped 3 bases and J dropped 5; count of bases not matched to a gene: 4. CDR3 length: 14 amino acids. Here the CDR3 reads CASSFWGGDNEQFF. In DNA, the CDR3 is TGTGCCAGCAGTTTTTGGGGAGGGGACAATGAGCAGTTCTTC.

This clonotype was seen a handful of times. J is TRBJ2-1 and V is TRBV12-3 or TRBV12-4; 7 positions agree with TRBD1. V lost 8 bases, J lost 7 bases, and 5 bases stayed unmatched. This CDR3 has 12 amino acids. CDR3 sequence reads: CASRPGGNEQFF. The CDR3 nucleotides read TGTGCCAGCCGCCCAGGGGGAAATGAGCAGTTCTTC.

The chain links TRBV6-2 or TRBV6-3 to TRBJ2-2; 8 bases agree with TRBD2. CDR3 size: 19 residues. With 2 bases clipped from V and 4 bases from J, the junction kept 15 bases outside the gene matches. Germline CDR1 MNHEY, CDR2 SVGEGT. The CDR3 sequence: CASSYAREGGPSSTGELFF. The CDR3 bases are TGTGCCAGCAGTTACGCCCGGGAGGGGGGGCCAAGCAGCACCGGGGAGCTGTTTTTT.

This clonotype has just a few counts. J is TRBJ2-1 and V is TRBV27; 7 bases align to TRBD1. CDR3 length equals 14 residues. The V segment lost 4 bases and the J segment 7 bases; nucleotides outside the gene matches: 7. The germline V gene encodes CDR1 MNHEY and CDR2 SMNVEV (reference sequence). CDR3 sequence: CASSSEGGANEQFF. The DNA of the CDR3 is TGTGCCAGCAGTTCAGAAGGGGGCGCAAATGAGCAGTTCTTC.

The chain combines TRBV27 with TRBJ1-5, with D tentatively TRBD1 (5 bases). This CDR3 region has 17 residues. Germline V gene data show CDR1 as MNHEY and CDR2 as SMNVEV (reference sequence). V lost 4 bases and J 4 bases, leaving 20 bases between the germline ends. DNA of the CDR3: TGTGCCAGCAGTTCTCAGGGAGGCCGGATTAGTAATCAGCCCCAGCATTTT. It yields the protein CASSSQGGRISNQPQHF.

The rearrangement joins TRBV6-5 to TRBJ1-2; D remains unclear. Germline CDR1 reads MNHEY; CDR2 reads SVGAGI. This CDR3 is built from 12 residues. The CDR3 loop is CAVGWFNYGYTF. The CDR3 nucleotides are TGTGCAGTGGGGTGGTTTAACTATGGCTACACCTTC.

This chain links TRBV20-1 with TRBJ2-3, with D unresolved. V gave up 5 bases and J gave up 8 bases, with 11 bases separating them. Per germline, CDR1 DFQATT and CDR2 SNEGSKA (reference sequence). This CDR3 spans 11 amino acids. The CDR3, as DNA: TGCAGTGCTGCAATACCCTCTACGCAGTATTTT. It specifies CSAAIPSTQYF.

This clonotype occurred a few times. V gene TRBV11-2 combines with J gene TRBJ2-6, with unresolved D. Germline V gives CDR1 SGHAT, CDR2 FQNNGV. The CDR3 runs to 18 residues. Trimming left V 1 base short and J 3 bases short, with 16 bases between. CDR3 protein: CASSLVDLSALGANVLTF. CDR3 nucleotides: TGTGCCAGCAGCTTAGTCGACTTATCTGCCCTTGGGGCCAACGTCCTGACTTTC.

CDR3 in amino acids: CASSFGTPRYEQYF. In DNA form, the CDR3 reads TGTGCCAGCAGCTTCGGGACCCCCAGATACGAGCAGTACTTC. The chain joins TRBV11-2 to TRBJ2-7, with D possibly being TRBD1 or TRBD2 (5 bases each). Trimming removed 3 bases at V and 4 bases at J, with 13 bases between. The CDR3 length is 14 residues. CDR1 is SGHAT and CDR2 is FQNNGV in the germline V gene.

CDR3: CASSHRGFDIQYF. CDR3 coding DNA: TGTGCCAGCAGCCATAGGGGCTTCGACATTCAGTACTTC. This chain uses TRBV6-1 with TRBJ2-4; a weak D match, TRBD1 (5 bases). CDR3 size: 13 residues. Trimming took off 6 bases at V and 8 bases at J, with 14 bases between the two ends. CDR1 MNHNS and CDR2 SASEGT come from the germline V gene.